The sequence of this T cell receptor (beta chain) was determined in a study of cytomegalovirus exposure and HLA in healthy donors. Study-level findings and limits: In a later analysis, a missense DCLRE1C variant was linked to TCR beta V- and J-gene trimming. In a later analysis, the majority of CMV-associated beta chains seemingly showed HLA restriction.

Both 60 Vbeta primers and 13 Jbeta primers went into the PCR. The data were produced by immunoSEQ multiplex PCR, yet TCRdb's version contains in-frame clones alone and is incomplete. Among about 64,000 clones listed, 85% were seen once. A remark on this clone: What it binds is not known.

There are 16 residues in the CDR3. J lost 4 bases, V lost 5 bases, and 5 bases had no gene match. The germline V gene encodes CDR1 SGHTA and CDR2 FQGNSA. J is TRBJ2-5 and V is TRBV7-2; 15 bases are shared with TRBD2. Sequencing was done on a sample of PBMCs. The source is a female donor in good health and CMV-seronegative. The CDR3 nucleotides are TGTGCCAGCAGCAGTGGACTAGCGGGAGGGGGAGAGACCCAGTACTTC. The encoded protein is CASSSGLAGGGETQYF.